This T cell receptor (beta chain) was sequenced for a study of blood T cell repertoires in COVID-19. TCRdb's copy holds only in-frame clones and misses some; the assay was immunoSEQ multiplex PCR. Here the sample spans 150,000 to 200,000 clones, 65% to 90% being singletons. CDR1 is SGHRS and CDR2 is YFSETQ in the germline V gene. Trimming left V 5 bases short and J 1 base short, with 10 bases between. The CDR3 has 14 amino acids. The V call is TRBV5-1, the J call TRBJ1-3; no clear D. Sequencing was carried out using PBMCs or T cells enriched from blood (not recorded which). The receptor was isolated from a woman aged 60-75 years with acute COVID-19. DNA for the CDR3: TGCGCCAGCAGACGATCGGGGTCTGGAAACACCATATATTTT. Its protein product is CASRRSGSGNTIYF.